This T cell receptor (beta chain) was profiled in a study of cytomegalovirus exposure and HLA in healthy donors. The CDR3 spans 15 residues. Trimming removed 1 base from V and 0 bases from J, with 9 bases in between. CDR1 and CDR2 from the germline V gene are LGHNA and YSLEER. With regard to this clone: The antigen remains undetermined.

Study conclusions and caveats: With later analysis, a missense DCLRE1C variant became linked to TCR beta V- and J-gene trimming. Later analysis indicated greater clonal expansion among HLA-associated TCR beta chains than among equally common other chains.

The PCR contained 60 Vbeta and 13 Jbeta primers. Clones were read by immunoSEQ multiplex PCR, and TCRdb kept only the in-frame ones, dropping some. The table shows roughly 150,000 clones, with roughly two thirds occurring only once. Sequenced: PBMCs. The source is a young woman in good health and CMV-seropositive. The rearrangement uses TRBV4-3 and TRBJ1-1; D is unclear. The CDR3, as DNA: TGCGCCAGCAGCCAAGGGGCCCGACTGAACACTGAAGCTTTCTTT. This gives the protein CASSQGARLNTEAFF.